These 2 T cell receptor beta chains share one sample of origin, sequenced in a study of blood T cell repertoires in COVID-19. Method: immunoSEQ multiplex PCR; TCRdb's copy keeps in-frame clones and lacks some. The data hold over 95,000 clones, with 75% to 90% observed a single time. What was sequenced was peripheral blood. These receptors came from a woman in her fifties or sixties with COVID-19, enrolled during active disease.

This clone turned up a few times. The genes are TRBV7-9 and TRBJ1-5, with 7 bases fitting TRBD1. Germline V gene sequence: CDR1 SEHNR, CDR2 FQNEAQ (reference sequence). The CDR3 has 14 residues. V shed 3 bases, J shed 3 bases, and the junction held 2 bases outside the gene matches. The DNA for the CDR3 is TGTGCCAGCAGCTTTACAGGGGACAATCAGCCCCAGCATTTT. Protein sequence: CASSFTGDNQPQHF. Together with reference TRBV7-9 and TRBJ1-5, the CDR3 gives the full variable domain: DTGVSQNPRHKITKRGQNVTFRCDPISEHNRLYWYRQTLGQGPEFLTYFQNEAQLEKSRLLSDRFSAERPKGSFSTLEIQRTEQGDSAMYLCASSFTGDNQPQHFGDGTRLSIL.

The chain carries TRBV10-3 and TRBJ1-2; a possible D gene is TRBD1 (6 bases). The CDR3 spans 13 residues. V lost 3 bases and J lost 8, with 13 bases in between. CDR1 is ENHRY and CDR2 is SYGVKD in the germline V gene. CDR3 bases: TGTGCCATCAGTGATTCCACAGGGAAAGGCTACACCTTC. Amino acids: CAISDSTGKGYTF.